Included here is one TCR beta chain sequence, with context. This specimen belongs to a study of shared clonotypes between healthy human individuals. The CDR3 has 14 amino acids. Germline lookup yields CDR1 KGHSH and CDR2 LQKENI. V gave up 3 bases and J gave up 5 bases; unmatched junction bases: 3. TCRdb keeps only in-frame clones here, not all; method: immunoSEQ multiplex PCR. The sample has about 1 million clones; 65% to 80% are singletons. The V gene is TRBV18, the J gene TRBJ2-4; TRBD2 matches at 8 bases. The source of this sequence is a man aged 18 to 30 in good health. The specimen sequenced was memory CD4+ T cells sorted from blood. Subset noted: CD45RA-negative fraction. DNA of the CDR3: TGTGCCAGCTCACCGGGGCGGGAGGAAAACATTCAGTACTTC. Protein sequence: CASSPGREENIQYF. Full variable domain (missing parts from reference TRBV18 and TRBJ2-4): NAGVMQNPRHLVRRRGQEARLRCSPMKGHSHVYWYRQLPEEGLKFMVYLQKENIIDESGMPKERFSAEFPKEGPSILRIQQVVRGDSAAYFCASSPGREENIQYFGAGTRLSVL.